A selection of T cell receptor beta chains follows, all from one sample in a study of monozygotic twins with inflammatory bowel disease. No DNA is given; TCRdb re-called the 5' RACE reads and lists each CDR3 protein once. The sample features about 150,000 distinct CDR3 sequences, with more than 1% in its top ten. Sequencing was done on a sample of blood. These receptors were collected from a human donor with ulcerative colitis or Crohn's disease, or a healthy co-twin of an affected twin (not recorded which). CDR3s include the opening cysteine and the closing phenylalanine or tryptophan.

TRBV5-1,TRBJ1-2,CASSSTGDYGYTF
TRBV28,TRBJ2-1,CASSFAGGGEQFF
TRBV4-1,TRBJ2-2,CASRGPNRRELFF
TRBV6-2/TRBV6-3,TRBJ2-1,CASRGGRAPPSSYNEQFF
TRBV4-3,TRBJ2-1,CASSQDRSGSMGNEQFF
TRBV7-2,TRBJ1-2,CASSRTPGDYGYTF
TRBV7-9,TRBJ1-5,CASSLDNSNQPQHF
TRBV29-1,TRBJ1-2,CSPYSANYGYTF
TRBV5-1,TRBJ1-3,CTSSTGVGNTIYF
TRBV5-1,TRBJ2-1,CASSSTPGTGTAGKFF
TRBV6-2/TRBV6-3,TRBJ2-7,CASSPSLYEQYF
TRBV5-4,TRBJ2-1,CASSLDRGQNNEQFF